These T cell receptor beta chains were read from a single sample in a study of blood T cell repertoires in COVID-19. This table comes from immunoSEQ multiplex PCR, and its TCRdb copy is limited to in-frame clones, with some not included. The table lists approximately 150,000 clones, about 87% of them singletons. Sequences were obtained from peripheral blood. The receptors come from a human donor in a cohort sampled during active COVID-19. The CDR3 runs from the conserved cysteine through the conserved F or W. A D gene is named only where the DNA matches it firmly. Clone size is shown for a subset of rows, as once, few, many or a class of expanded clone.

- | - | TRBJ2-2 | TRBV4-1 | TGCGCCAGCAGCCAAGAAGGTACAGGGGGGGACACCGGGGAGCTGTTTTTT | CASSQEGTGGDTGELFF
- | - | TRBJ1-2 | TRBV7-2 | TGTGCCAGCAGCAAACAGGTTAACTATGGCTACACCTTC | CASSKQVNYGYTF
- | - | TRBJ1-1 | TRBV5-4 | TGTGCCAGCAGCTTAGCGGGAAGGGTGAACACTGAAGCTTTCTTT | CASSLAGRVNTEAFF
- | TRBD1 | TRBJ1-4 | TRBV11-3 | TGTGCCAGCAGTCGGACCGGGGGGACAGGTAATGAAAAACTGTTTTTT | CASSRTGGTGNEKLFF
- | TRBD1 | TRBJ1-5 | TRBV19 | TGTGCCAGTAGGCCCGACAGGGGCGGTCAGCCCCAGCATTTT | CASRPDRGGQPQHF
- | - | TRBJ2-7 | TRBV4-3 | TGCGCCAGCAGCCAGGATCTAGACGATTCCTACGAGCAGTACTTC | CASSQDLDDSYEQYF
- | TRBD1 | TRBJ2-6 | TRBV18 | TGTGCCAGCTCACCAACGACAGGGGGGTTAGCTGGGGCCAACGTCCTGACTTTC | CASSPTTGGLAGANVLTF
- | - | TRBJ1-2 | TRBV29-1 | TGCAGCGTTGACAACCCACCCGGACAGTATGGCTACACCTTC | CSVDNPPGQYGYTF
- | - | TRBJ2-7 | TRBV15 | TGTGCCACCAGCAGATTAGGGGTCGGGTATTACTACGAGCAGTACTTC | CATSRLGVGYYYEQYF
- | TRBD1 | TRBJ2-5 | TRBV7-3 | TGTGCCAGCAGCTCCGACAGGGCAGAGACCCAGTACTTC | CASSSDRAETQYF
- | - | TRBJ2-7 | TRBV7-2 | TGTGCCAGCAGCGGTGGAGCCGTCTACGAGCAGTACTTC | CASSGGAVYEQYF
- | TRBD2 | TRBJ2-3 | TRBV18 | TGTGCCAGCTCACTTGCCGCGGGGGGGCGGAAGTATTTT | CASSLAAGGRKYF
- | - | TRBJ1-3 | TRBV7-9 | TGTGCCAGCAGCTTAGCGACAGTAGGAAACACCATATATTTT | CASSLATVGNTIYF
- | - | TRBJ2-3 | TRBV9 | TGTGCCAGCAGCGTATCTTGGCGGCGCACAGATACGCAGTATTTT | CASSVSWRRTDTQYF
- | TRBD1 | TRBJ1-4 | TRBV5-1 | TGCGCCAGCAGCTTGGGGGACAGGGCTAATGAAAAACTGTTTTTT | CASSLGDRANEKLFF
once | - | TRBJ2-2 | TRBV4-3 | TGCGCCAGCAGCCAAGAGGGTAGCGGTCTCGGGGAGCTGTTTTTT | CASSQEGSGLGELFF
once | - | TRBJ1-3 | TRBV13 | TGTGCCAGCAGCTTAGGGCGGGCAGCCTTCTCTGGAAACACCATATATTTT | CASSLGRAAFSGNTIYF
- | - | TRBJ1-2 | TRBV30 | TGTGCCTGGAGTTCCGGGGGGGGCGCTGGCTACACCTTC | CAWSSGGGAGYTF
- | TRBD1 | TRBJ1-6 | TRBV7-9 | TGTGCCAGCAGCTCCGACAGGGGCTATGCACCCCTCCACTTT | CASSSDRGYAPLHF
- | - | TRBJ1-3 | TRBV19 | TGTGCCAGTAGTGCGTTATCTGGAAACACCATATATTTT | CASSALSGNTIYF
once | - | TRBJ2-5 | TRBV3-1/TRBV3-2 | TGTGCCAGCAGCCAAGGCAGGGGACCTCAAGAGACCCAGTACTTC | CASSQGRGPQETQYF
- | TRBD1 | TRBJ2-7 | TRBV7-9 | TGTGCCAGCAGCTTAACGGGACAGGGTATCAACGAGCAGTACTTC | CASSLTGQGINEQYF
few | - | TRBJ1-2 | TRBV7-9 | TGTGCCAGCAGCTCAACAATGACAGATAACTATGGCTACACCTTC | CASSSTMTDNYGYTF
- | TRBD1 | TRBJ1-1 | TRBV19 | TGTGCCAGTCTGACAGGGGGCACTGAAGCTTTCTTT | CASLTGGTEAFF